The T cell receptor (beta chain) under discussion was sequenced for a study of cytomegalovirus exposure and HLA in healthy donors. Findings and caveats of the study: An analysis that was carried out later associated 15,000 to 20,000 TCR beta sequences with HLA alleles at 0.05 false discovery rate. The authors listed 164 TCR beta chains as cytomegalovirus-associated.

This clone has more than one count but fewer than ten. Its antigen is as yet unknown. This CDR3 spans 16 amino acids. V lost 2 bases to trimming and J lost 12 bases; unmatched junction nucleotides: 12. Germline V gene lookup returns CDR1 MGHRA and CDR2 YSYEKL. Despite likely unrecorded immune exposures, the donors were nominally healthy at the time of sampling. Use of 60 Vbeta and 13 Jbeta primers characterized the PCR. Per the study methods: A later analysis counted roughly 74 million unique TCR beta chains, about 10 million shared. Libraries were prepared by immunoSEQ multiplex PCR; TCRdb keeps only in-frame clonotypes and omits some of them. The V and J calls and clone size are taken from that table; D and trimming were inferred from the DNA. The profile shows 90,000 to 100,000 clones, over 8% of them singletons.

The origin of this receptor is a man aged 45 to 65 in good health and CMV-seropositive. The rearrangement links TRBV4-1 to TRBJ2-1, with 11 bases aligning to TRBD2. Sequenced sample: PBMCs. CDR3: CASSQSGTSGESGQFF. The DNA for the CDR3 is TGCGCCAGCAGCCAATCCGGGACTAGCGGAGAGAGTGGGCAGTTCTTC.